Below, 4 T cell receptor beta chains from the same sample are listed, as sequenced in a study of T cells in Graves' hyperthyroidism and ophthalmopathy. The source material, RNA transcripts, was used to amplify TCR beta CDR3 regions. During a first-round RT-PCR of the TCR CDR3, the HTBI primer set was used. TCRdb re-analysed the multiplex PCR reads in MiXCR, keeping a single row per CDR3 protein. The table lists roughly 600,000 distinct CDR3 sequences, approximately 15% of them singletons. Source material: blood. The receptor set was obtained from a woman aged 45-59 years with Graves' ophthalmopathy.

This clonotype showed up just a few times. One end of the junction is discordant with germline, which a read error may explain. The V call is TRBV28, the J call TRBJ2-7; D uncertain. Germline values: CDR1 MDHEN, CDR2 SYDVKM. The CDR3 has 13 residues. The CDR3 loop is CTSSLSAAAEQYF. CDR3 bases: TGTACCAGCAGTTTATCTGCGGCAGCCGAGCAGTACTTC.

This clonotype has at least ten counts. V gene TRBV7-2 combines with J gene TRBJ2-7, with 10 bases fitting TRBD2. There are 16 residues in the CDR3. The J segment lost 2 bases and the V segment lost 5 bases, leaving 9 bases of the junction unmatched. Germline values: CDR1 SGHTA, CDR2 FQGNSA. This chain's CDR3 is CASSLTTSGPTYEQYF. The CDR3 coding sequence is TGTGCCAGCAGCCTAACGACTAGCGGGCCTACCTACGAGCAGTACTTC.

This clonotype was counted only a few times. CDR3 DNA sequence: TGTGCCACAGGACATATAAATGAAAAACTGTTTTTT. Translated, it gives CATGHINEKLFF. This chain connects TRBV15 to TRBJ1-4; D may be TRBD1 (5 bases). The V end lost 9 bases, the J end lost 5 bases, and 10 bases lay between the germline ends. There are 12 residues in the CDR3. Germline-derived CDR1 and CDR2 are LNHNV and YYDKDF (reference sequence).

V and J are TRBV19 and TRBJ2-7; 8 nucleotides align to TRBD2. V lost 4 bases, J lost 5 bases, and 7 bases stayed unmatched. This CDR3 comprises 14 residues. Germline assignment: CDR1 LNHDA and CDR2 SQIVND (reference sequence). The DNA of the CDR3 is TGTGCCAGTAGTAGCGCGGGAGGTTTCGACGAGCAGTACTTC. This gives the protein CASSSAGGFDEQYF.